One and the same sample provided the 27 T cell receptor beta chains below, sequenced in a study of blood T cell repertoires in COVID-19. Using immunoSEQ multiplex PCR, the repertoire was profiled, and TCRdb retains in-frame clones only, with some absent. Altogether around 150,000 clones are present, approximately 86% being singletons, with the ten largest covering nearly 8.5%. The sequencing input was peripheral blood. Receptors originate from a man aged 60 to 75 with acute or convalescent COVID-19.

The chain has TRBV5-1 and TRBJ1-5, with TRBD1 identical over 7 bases. Germline V gene data show CDR1 as SGHRS and CDR2 as YFSETQ. Trimming removed 5 bases from V and 0 bases from J; junction bases left unmatched: 11. There are 17 residues in the CDR3. The CDR3 is CASRFALDRSSNQPQHF. The CDR3 region has the DNA TGCGCCAGCAGGTTCGCCCTGGACAGGAGTAGCAATCAGCCCCAGCATTTT.

CDR3 bases: TGTGCCAGCAGCCAAGTTCAGGGGAAAGGGTTCACTGAAGCTTTCTTT. Amino acids: CASSQVQGKGFTEAFF. The chain uses TRBV3-1 (or the pseudogene TRBV3-2) and TRBJ1-1; tentatively, D is TRBD1 (6 bases). V shed 1 base and J shed 4 bases, with 16 bases lying between them. This CDR3 contains 16 residues. Germline lookup yields CDR1 LGHDT and CDR2 YNNKEL (reference sequence).

This chain joins TRBV3-1 (or the pseudogene TRBV3-2) and TRBJ2-1; 10 bases match TRBD2. The CDR3 length is 19 residues. The junction had 10 bases not matched to a gene; V was cut back by 2 bases and J by 0 bases. Germline CDR1 reads LGHDT; CDR2 reads YNNKEL (reference sequence). The CDR3 nucleotides read TGTGCCAGCAGCCAACCTTCCGCCTTAGCGGGAGGCTCCTACAATGAGCAGTTCTTC. The encoded protein is CASSQPSALAGGSYNEQFF.

The genes are TRBV19 and TRBJ2-5, with TRBD2 identical over 9 bases. The CDR3 extends over 19 amino acids. V gave up 5 bases and J gave up 2 bases; unmatched junction bases: 18. Germline V gene data show CDR1 as LNHDA and CDR2 as SQIVND (reference sequence). The CDR3 DNA follows: TGTGCCAGTAGTGACTCGGGACTAGCCCGAGCTGGATCACAAGAGACCCAGTACTTC. Residues: CASSDSGLARAGSQETQYF.

V usage is TRBV15 and J usage is TRBJ2-7, with 10 bases fitting TRBD2. The CDR3 totals 16 residues. Per germline, CDR1 LNHNV and CDR2 YYDKDF (reference sequence). The trim removed 1 base at V and 6 bases at J, leaving 9 bases unmatched. CDR3 loop: CATSRVPSGGRREQYF. In nucleotides, the CDR3 is TGTGCCACCAGCAGAGTGCCTAGCGGGGGACGTCGCGAGCAGTACTTC.

The rearrangement joins TRBV9 to TRBJ2-2; 9 nucleotides agree with TRBD2. This CDR3 contains 16 residues. Looked up from germline, CDR1 is SGDLS and CDR2 is YYNGEE. J was trimmed by 8 bases and V by 1 base; bases with no gene match: 9. This chain's CDR3 is CASSVSSGRLGGELFF. The CDR3 nucleotides are TGTGCCAGCAGCGTAAGCAGCGGGAGGTTAGGTGGGGAGCTGTTTTTT.

This clone was observed once. This CDR3 reads CASSPPARRPQWDSPLHF. In DNA form, the CDR3 reads TGTGCCAGCAGCCCACCAGCCAGGCGACCGCAGTGGGATTCACCCCTCCACTTT. V is TRBV12-1 and J is TRBJ1-6; the table calls TRBD1, which could not be checked here. TRBV12-1 is designated a pseudogene. The CDR3 is 18 residues long.

This clone has just one count. The rearrangement uses TRBV27 and TRBJ2-7; tentative D call: TRBD2 (6 bases). CDR3 length: 15 amino acids. From germline, CDR1 is MNHEY and CDR2 SMNVEV (reference sequence). V was shortened by 3 bases and J by 7 bases, with 19 bases between the two germline ends. CDR3 sequence reads: CASSLDSGLLGEQYF. CDR3 DNA sequence: TGTGCCAGCAGTTTGGATAGCGGACTCCTGGGTGAGCAGTACTTC.

In regard to this clone: Sequence at one end of the junction differs from germline and may be a read error. The rearrangement links TRBV6-1 to TRBJ2-1; D gene uncertain. The CDR3 length is 12 residues. Germline V gene lookup returns CDR1 MNHNS and CDR2 SASEGT. CDR3 sequence (DNA): TGTGCCAGCAGTGAAATAAGGCATGAGGAGTTCTTC. Translated, it gives CASSEIRHEEFF.

J is TRBJ2-4 and V is TRBV5-1, with 9 bases lining up with TRBD1. This CDR3 has 15 residues. The germline V gene encodes CDR1 SGHRS and CDR2 YFSETQ. V was pared by 1 base and J by 7 bases, with 6 bases of the junction left unmatched. CDR3 region: CASSLSTGGSNIQYF. The CDR3 bases are TGCGCCAGCAGCTTGTCGACAGGGGGTTCGAACATTCAGTACTTC.

The CDR3 here is CAWSRESGEKLFF. CDR3 bases: TGTGCCTGGAGTCGGGAATCGGGAGAAAAACTGTTTTTT. The V call is TRBV30, the J call TRBJ1-4; no reliable D call. The CDR3 extends over 13 amino acids. V was clipped by 2 bases and J by 8 bases, with 12 bases between them. CDR1 and CDR2 from the germline V gene are GTSNPN and SVGIG (reference sequence).

This clone was recorded once. An end of the junction differs from the germline gene, which may be a read error. The rearrangement joins TRBV27 to TRBJ2-3; 7 positions match TRBD2. The CDR3 is made up of 17 amino acids. The germline CDR1 and CDR2 sequences are MNHEY and SMNVEV (reference sequence). The CDR3 coding sequence is TGTGCCAACAGTCCCGGCCTTAAACGCGGGGGTAAAGATACGCAGTATTTT. Translation: CANSPGLKRGGKDTQYF.

This chain connects TRBV6-1 to TRBJ1-1; D is undetermined. V lost 4 bases and J lost 0, with 15 bases in between. The CDR3 has 16 amino acids. Germline CDR1 is MNHNS and CDR2 is SASEGT. CDR3 DNA: TGTGCCAGCAGTGGAGGAAGAGTCAGTTTGAACACTGAAGCTTTCTTT. Its translation: CASSGGRVSLNTEAFF.

The chain links TRBV28 to TRBJ1-1; D gene uncertain. Trimming left V 8 bases short and J 2 bases short, with 9 bases between. CDR1 MDHEN and CDR2 SYDVKM come from the germline V gene. The CDR3 loop spans 12 amino acids. CDR3: CASGLGNTEAFF. CDR3 nucleotides: TGTGCCAGCGGACTGGGTAACACTGAAGCTTTCTTT.

V is TRBV5-1 and J is TRBJ2-3; 7 bases line up with TRBD2. Germline V gene data show CDR1 as SGHRS and CDR2 as YFSETQ. V shed 0 bases, J shed 6 bases, and the junction held 13 bases outside the gene matches. The CDR3 sequence is 17 residues long. The CDR3 nucleotides read TGCGCCAGCAGCTTGGAAGGGACTATTCAAGTTGGGGATACGCAGTATTTT. It codes for CASSLEGTIQVGDTQYF.

The J gene is TRBJ2-2, the V gene TRBV19, with D perhaps TRBD1 (5 bases). In germline, CDR1 is LNHDA, CDR2 SQIVND (reference sequence). Trimming removed 3 bases from V and 0 bases from J, with 11 bases in between. The length of the CDR3 is 16 residues. CDR3: CASSMPGRANTGELFF. The CDR3 DNA is TGTGCCAGTAGTATGCCAGGGCGAGCGAACACCGGGGAGCTGTTTTTT.

The V gene is TRBV12-3 or TRBV12-4, the J gene TRBJ1-1; unclear D gene. Trimming took off 2 bases at V and 2 bases at J, with 6 bases between the two ends. The length of the CDR3 is 13 residues. CDR3 protein: CASSLTDNTEAFF. In DNA form, the CDR3 reads TGTGCCAGCAGTTTAACAGATAACACTGAAGCTTTCTTT.

V usage is TRBV15 and J usage is TRBJ1-1, with D possibly matching TRBD1 (6 bases). Germline V gene lookup returns CDR1 LNHNV and CDR2 YYDKDF (reference sequence). Trimming cost V 4 bases and J 10 bases, with 13 bases left between them. CDR3 length: 12 amino acids. The CDR3 DNA is TGTGCCACCAGCAATACAGGGTTTTCAGCTTTCTTT. As protein: CATSNTGFSAFF. Combining the CDR3 with reference TRBV15 and TRBJ1-1 gives the whole variable domain DAMVIQNPRYQVTQFGKPVTLSCSQTLNHNVMYWYQQKSSQAPKLLFHYYDKDFNNEADTPDNFQSRRPNTSFCFLDIRSPGLGDTAMYLCATSNTGFSAFFGQGTRLTVV.

The rearrangement links TRBV5-4 to TRBJ1-4; perhaps TRBD1 as D (6 bases). Germline CDR1 SGHNT, CDR2 YYREEE (reference sequence). Trimming pared 0 bases from V and 7 bases from J, leaving 13 bases between. The CDR3 runs 15 residues. CDR3 region: CASSLGPGEGEKLFF. The CDR3 coding sequence is TGTGCCAGCAGCTTGGGTCCAGGGGAGGGTGAAAAACTGTTTTTT.

The genes are TRBV27 and TRBJ1-1, with 9 bases matching TRBD1. The trim removed 6 bases at V and 7 bases at J, leaving 6 bases unmatched. Germline CDR1 is MNHEY and CDR2 is SMNVEV (reference sequence). The CDR3 length is 13 residues. The CDR3 coding sequence is TGTGCCAGCAGCCCGGTGGGACAGGGTGAAGCTTTCTTT. Residues: CASSPVGQGEAFF.

CDR3 coding DNA: TGTGCCAGCAGTTTATTGTCAGGGTATGGCTACACCTTC. It is translated as CASSLLSGYGYTF. J is TRBJ1-2 and V is TRBV27, with D possibly being TRBD1 (5 bases). CDR1 MNHEY and CDR2 SMNVEV come from the germline V gene (reference sequence). The V and J ends lost 1 base and 5 bases respectively, with 8 bases between them. There are 13 residues in the CDR3.

The chain links TRBV28 to TRBJ1-3; 7 nucleotides agree with TRBD1. V dropped 5 bases and J dropped 3; count of bases not matched to a gene: 7. Germline V CDR1 and CDR2: MDHEN, SYDVKM. The CDR3 covers 15 residues. The CDR3 sequence is CASSRGGGGGNTIYF. The CDR3 region has the DNA TGTGCCAGCAGTCGCGGAGGGGGCGGTGGAAACACCATATATTTT.

The V gene is TRBV19, the J gene TRBJ1-1; D call uncertain. This CDR3 spans 14 amino acids. The V gene's germline CDR1 is LNHDA and CDR2 SQIVND (reference sequence). V was clipped by 7 bases and J by 4 bases, with 16 bases between them. As DNA, the CDR3 is TGTGCCAGTACAAAATCTAGGATGGCCACTGAAGCTTTCTTT. Translated, it gives CASTKSRMATEAFF.

This sequence joins TRBV19 and TRBJ1-5; D gene ambiguous. The germline gives CDR1 LNHDA, CDR2 SQIVND (reference sequence). The CDR3 runs 10 residues. Trimming took 10 bases from V and 7 from J, leaving 8 bases between them. The CDR3 spells CANRYQPQHF. CDR3 in DNA: TGTGCCAACCGGTACCAGCCCCAGCATTTT. The full variable domain, completed using reference TRBV19 and TRBJ1-5, is DGGITQSPKYLFRKEGQNVTLSCEQNLNHDAMYWYRQDPGQGLRLIYYSQIVNDFQKGDIAEGYSVSREKKESFPLTVTSAQKNPTAFYLCANRYQPQHFGDGTRLSIL.

The V and J genes are TRBV10-3 and TRBJ1-1, with D perhaps TRBD1 (5 bases). Trimming shortened V by 6 bases and J by 7 bases, and 15 bases separated the two germline ends. The CDR3 contains 13 residues. Germline loops: CDR1 ENHRY, CDR2 SYGVKD. CDR3 residues: CAIRQDQSREAFF. The CDR3 region has the DNA TGTGCCATCAGACAGGATCAGTCCCGTGAAGCTTTCTTT.

V and J are TRBV7-8 and TRBJ2-7, with 7 bases aligning to TRBD1. CDR1 SGHVS and CDR2 FQNEAQ come from the germline V gene. The CDR3 has 16 amino acids. The junction had 8 bases not matched to a gene; V was cut back by 1 base and J by 2 bases. The CDR3 here is CASSLGSARGTYEQYF. CDR3 coding DNA: TGTGCCAGCAGCTTAGGTTCTGCCAGGGGGACCTACGAGCAGTACTTC.

This clone has only one observation. This rearrangement joins TRBV29-1 to TRBJ2-3; D not resolved. The V gene lost 5 bases and the J gene lost 0 bases, with 9 bases spanning the gap. The germline V gene encodes CDR1 SQVTM and CDR2 ANQGSEA. CDR3 length equals 13 residues. The CDR3 loop is CSVLRLSTDTQYF. The DNA of the CDR3 is TGCAGCGTTTTGCGGTTAAGCACAGATACGCAGTATTTT.